This T cell receptor beta chain was captured by sequencing in a study of immune evolution from preneoplasia to lung adenocarcinoma. Method: immunoSEQ multiplex PCR; TCRdb's copy keeps in-frame clones and lacks some. The top ten clones hold approximately 3.5% of a sample with several thousand clones, 75% to 90% of them seen once. This clone has just a few counts. As yet, its antigen is unknown. Between the mid-2010s and the late 2010s, patients underwent resection in Japan or China. Histologic diagnosis was independently verified by two lung pathologists. Study conclusions and caveats: Compared with EGFR-mutant or double wild-type lesions, KRAS-mutant nodules were more clonal. Later-stage lesions seemingly showed higher T cell density and diversity than normal lung.

V was pared by 0 bases and J by 3 bases, with 9 bases between. Germline V gene sequence: CDR1 SGDLS, CDR2 YYNGEE. There are 14 residues in the CDR3. This chain links TRBV9 with TRBJ1-2, with D perhaps matching TRBD1 (6 bases). This TCR derives from a person in their 60s with lung adenocarcinoma. The specimen was FFPE invasive lung adenocarcinoma tissue. The CDR3 nucleotides read TGTGCCAGCAGCGTAGCGGACAGTGACTATGGCTACACCTTC. Amino acid sequence: CASSVADSDYGYTF.